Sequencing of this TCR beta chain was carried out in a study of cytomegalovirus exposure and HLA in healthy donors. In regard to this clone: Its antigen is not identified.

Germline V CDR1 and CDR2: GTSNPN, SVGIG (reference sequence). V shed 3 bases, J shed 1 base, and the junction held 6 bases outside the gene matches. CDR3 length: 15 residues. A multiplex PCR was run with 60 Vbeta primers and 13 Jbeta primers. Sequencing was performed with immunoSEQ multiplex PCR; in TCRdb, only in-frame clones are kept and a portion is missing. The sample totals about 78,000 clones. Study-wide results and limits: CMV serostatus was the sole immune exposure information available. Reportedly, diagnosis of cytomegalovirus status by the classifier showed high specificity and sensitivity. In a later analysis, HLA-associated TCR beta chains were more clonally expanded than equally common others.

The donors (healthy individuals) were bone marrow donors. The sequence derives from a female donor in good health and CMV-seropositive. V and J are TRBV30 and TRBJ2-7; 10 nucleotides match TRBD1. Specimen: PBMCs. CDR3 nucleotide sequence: TGTGCCTGGAGGGCTTCGGGACAGGGGTCCTACGAGCAGTACTTC. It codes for CAWRASGQGSYEQYF.